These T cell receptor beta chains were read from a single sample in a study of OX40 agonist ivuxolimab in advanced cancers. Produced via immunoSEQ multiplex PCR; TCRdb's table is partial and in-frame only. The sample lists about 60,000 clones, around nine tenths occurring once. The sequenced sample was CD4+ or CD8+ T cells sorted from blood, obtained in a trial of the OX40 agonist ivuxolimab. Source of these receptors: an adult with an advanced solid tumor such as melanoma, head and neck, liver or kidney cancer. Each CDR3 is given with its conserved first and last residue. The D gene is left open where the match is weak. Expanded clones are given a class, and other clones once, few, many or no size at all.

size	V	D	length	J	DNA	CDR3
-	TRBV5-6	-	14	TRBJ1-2	TGTGCCAGCAGCAGCGACAAGGGATTCTATGGCTACACCTTC	CASSSDKGFYGYTF
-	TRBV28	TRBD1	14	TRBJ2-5	TGTGCCAGCAGTTTATGGGGACAGCTTAAGACCCAGTACTTC	CASSLWGQLKTQYF
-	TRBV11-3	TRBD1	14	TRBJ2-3	TGTGCCAGCAGTTCAGGGGGCCTTGGGGATACGCAGTATTTT	CASSSGGLGDTQYF
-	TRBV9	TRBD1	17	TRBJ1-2	TGTGCCAGCAGCGCCGGGACAGGGAGGTCGGGGGACTATGGCTACACCTTC	CASSAGTGRSGDYGYTF
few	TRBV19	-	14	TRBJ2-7	TGTGCCAGTAGTAGGAACGGGGAGGCCTACGAGCAGTACTTC	CASSRNGEAYEQYF
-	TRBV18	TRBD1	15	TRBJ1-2	TGTGCCAGCTCACCAGGGAAGACAGGGACCTATGGCTACACCTTC	CASSPGKTGTYGYTF
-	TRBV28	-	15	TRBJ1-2	TGTGCCAGCAGTTTGGGGCAGGTTACTAACTATGGCTACACCTTC	CASSLGQVTNYGYTF
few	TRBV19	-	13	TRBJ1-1	TGTGCCAGTAGTGCCACCGTGGAAGTTGAAGCTTTCTTT	CASSATVEVEAFF
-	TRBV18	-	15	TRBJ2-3	TGTGCCAGCTCACCGCTGGGTCATACCACAGATACGCAGTATTTT	CASSPLGHTTDTQYF
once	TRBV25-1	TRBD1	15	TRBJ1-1	TGTGCCAGCAGTGGGGGACAGTCCTCGAACACTGAAGCTTTCTTT	CASSGGQSSNTEAFF
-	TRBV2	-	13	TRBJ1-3	TGTGCCAGCAAGGAGCTCTCTGGAAACACCATATATTTT	CASKELSGNTIYF
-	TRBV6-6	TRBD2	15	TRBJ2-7	TGTGCCAGCAGTTACCCCGGACTAGCGGTTCGGGAGCAGTACTTC	CASSYPGLAVREQYF
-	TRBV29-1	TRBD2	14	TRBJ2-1	TGCAGCGTTGGGACTAGCGGGGCTTACAATGAGCAGTTCTTC	CSVGTSGAYNEQFF
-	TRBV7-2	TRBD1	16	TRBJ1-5	TGTGCCAGCAGCTTTTCCGGGACAGGGCCCCATCAGCCCCAGCATTTT	CASSFSGTGPHQPQHF
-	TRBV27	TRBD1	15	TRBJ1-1	TGTGCCAGCAGCCGCCGACAGGGGGCGCACACTGAAGCTTTCTTT	CASSRRQGAHTEAFF
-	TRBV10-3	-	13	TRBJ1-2	TGTGCCATCAGTGTGGATCGATTCTATGGCTACACCTTC	CAISVDRFYGYTF
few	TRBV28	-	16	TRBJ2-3	TGTGCCACAATCTTCAGGGATGGGGGCGGGAGCGACAGGCAGTATTTT	CATIFRDGGGSDRQYF
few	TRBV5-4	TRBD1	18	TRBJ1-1	TGTGCCAGCAGCTTGGAGTCTTGGGACAGGGTGTTTCCGGGTGAAGCTTTCTTT	CASSLESWDRVFPGEAFF
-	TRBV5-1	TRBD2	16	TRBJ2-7	TGCGCCAGCACCAAAACTCTACGGGACTACTCCTACGAGCAGTACTTC	CASTKTLRDYSYEQYF
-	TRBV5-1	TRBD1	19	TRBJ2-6	TGCGCCAGCAGAACGCTACCCCGGGACAGACTCTCTGGGGCCAACGTCCTGACTTTC	CASRTLPRDRLSGANVLTF
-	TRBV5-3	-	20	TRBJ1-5	TGTGCCAGAAGCGACAGCAGGGGTAGGAGCGGAGGGGATAGCAATCAGCCCCAGCATTTT	CARSDSRGRSGGDSNQPQHF
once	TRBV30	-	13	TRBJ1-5	TGTGCCTGGAATTACGAGCCAGGACAGCCCCAGCATTTT	CAWNYEPGQPQHF
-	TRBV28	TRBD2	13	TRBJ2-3	TGTGCCAGCAGTCCGTCGGGACTAAATACGCAGTATTTT	CASSPSGLNTQYF
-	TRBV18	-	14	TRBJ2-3	TGTGCCAGCTCCCTCGGGGCCGTGACAGATACGCAGTATTTT	CASSLGAVTDTQYF
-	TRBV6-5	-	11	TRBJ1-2	TGTGCCAGCAGGGGGTTCTATGGCTACACCTTC	CASRGFYGYTF
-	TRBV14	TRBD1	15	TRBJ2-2	TGTGCCAGCAGCCAAGGGACAGGGGACACCGGGGAGCTGTTTTTT	CASSQGTGDTGELFF
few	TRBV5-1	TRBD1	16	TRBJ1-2	TGCGCCAGCAGCTTGGGACAGGGAGGAGTTGTCTATGGCTACACCTTC	CASSLGQGGVVYGYTF
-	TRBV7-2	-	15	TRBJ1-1	TGTGCCAGCAGCTTAAACGCAGGAACGAACACTGAAGCTTTCTTT	CASSLNAGTNTEAFF
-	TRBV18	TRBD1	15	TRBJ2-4	TGTGCCAGCTCAGGGGGACAGGGCGTAGTAAACATTCAGTACTTC	CASSGGQGVVNIQYF
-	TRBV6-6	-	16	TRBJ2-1	TGTGCCAGCAGTTACCCGAGAGGGACGGAATACAATGAGCAGTTCTTC	CASSYPRGTEYNEQFF
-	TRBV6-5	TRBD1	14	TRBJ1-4	TGTGCCAGCCGATCCGGGACAGGGGGTGAAAAACTGTTTTTT	CASRSGTGGEKLFF
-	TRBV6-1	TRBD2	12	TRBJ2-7	TGTGCCAGCAGACTAGCGGCTTACGAGCAGTACTTC	CASRLAAYEQYF
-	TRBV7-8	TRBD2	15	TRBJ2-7	TGTGCCAGCAGCTTAGAGGGGACTAGAACCCACGAGCAGTACTTC	CASSLEGTRTHEQYF
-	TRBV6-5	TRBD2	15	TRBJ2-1	TGTGCCAGCAGTTCCACTAGCGGAATCTCTAATGAGCAGTTCTTC	CASSSTSGISNEQFF
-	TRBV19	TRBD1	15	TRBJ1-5	TGTGCCAGTAGTACCCGGGACAGGGGCAATCAGCCCCAGCATTTT	CASSTRDRGNQPQHF
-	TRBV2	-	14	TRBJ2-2	TGTGCCAGCAGTCTAGGACTTAACACCGGGGAGCTGTTTTTT	CASSLGLNTGELFF
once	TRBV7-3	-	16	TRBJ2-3	TGTGCCAGCAGCTGGGGCAATGAAGGGGTGGGTGATACGCAGTATTTT	CASSWGNEGVGDTQYF
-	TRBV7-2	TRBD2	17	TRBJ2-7	TGTGCCAGCAGCTTATTTCTAGCGGGAGGCCTCTCCTACGAGCAGTACTTC	CASSLFLAGGLSYEQYF
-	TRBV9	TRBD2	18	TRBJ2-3	TGTGCCAGCAGCGAGAGCCCTGGACTAGCGGGATACACAGATACGCAGTATTTT	CASSESPGLAGYTDTQYF
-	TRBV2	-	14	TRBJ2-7	TGTGCCAGCAGACCTCGGGCAGGTTCCTACGAGCAGTACTTC	CASRPRAGSYEQYF
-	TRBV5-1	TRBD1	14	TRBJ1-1	TGCGCCAGCAGCGTCGACAGGGGACGGACTGAAGCTTTCTTT	CASSVDRGRTEAFF
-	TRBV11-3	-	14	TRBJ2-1	TGTGCCAGCAGCTTAGATACCTCCTACAATGAGCAGTTCTTC	CASSLDTSYNEQFF
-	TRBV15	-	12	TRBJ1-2	TGTGCCACCAGCAGGGACAGCTATGGCTACACCTTC	CATSRDSYGYTF
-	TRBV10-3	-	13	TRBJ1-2	TGTGCCATCAGTGAGTCGATCGACATTGGCTACACCTTC	CAISESIDIGYTF
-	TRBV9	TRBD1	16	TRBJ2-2	TGTGCCAGCAGCCCAAGGACAGGGTTCGACACCGGGGAGCTGTTTTTT	CASSPRTGFDTGELFF
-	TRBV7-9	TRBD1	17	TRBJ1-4	TGTGCCAGCAGCCCCCGATCCTCCGGGACAGAGTTTGAAAAACTGTTTTTT	CASSPRSSGTEFEKLFF
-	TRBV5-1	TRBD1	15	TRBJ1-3	TGCGCCAGCAGCTCCCAGACAGGGTTTGGAAACACCATATATTTT	CASSSQTGFGNTIYF
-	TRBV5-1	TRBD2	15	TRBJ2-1	TGCGCCAGCAGCTTACTAGCGGGAGAGTACAATGAGCAGTTCTTC	CASSLLAGEYNEQFF
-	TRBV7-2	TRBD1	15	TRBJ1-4	TGTGCCAGCAGCCAAGACAGGGGGCTTGAAGAAAAACTGTTTTTT	CASSQDRGLEEKLFF
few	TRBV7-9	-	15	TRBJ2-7	TGTGCCAGCAGCTCAGGGTTGCCCGGGGTCTACGAGCAGTACTTC	CASSSGLPGVYEQYF
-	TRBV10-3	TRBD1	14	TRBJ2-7	TGTGCCATCAGTGACGGGACAGCCAACTACGAGCAGTACTTC	CAISDGTANYEQYF
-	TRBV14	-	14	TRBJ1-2	TGTGCCAGCAGCCACGACGGGCTTTCGTATGGCTACACCTTC	CASSHDGLSYGYTF